This TCR beta chain is from a study of vaccination effects on CD4 cells after COVID-19. Expansion with viral peptide pools was applied to antigen-specific CD4+ T cells by the ViraFEST assay prior to sequencing. A 10-day culture period preceded the isolation of CD4+ T cells. Participants received two doses of either the BNT162b2 or mRNA-1273 vaccine. Sequencing used immunoSEQ multiplex PCR; TCRdb keeps in-frame clones, though not all of them. The table shows approximately 61,000 clones, with around 73% occurring only once. Of note for this clone: Its antigen is not known.

This CDR3 is 16 amino acids long. The V gene's germline CDR1 is SGHAT and CDR2 FQNNGV. V dropped 4 bases and J dropped 9; count of bases not matched to a gene: 7. V usage is TRBV11-2 and J usage is TRBJ2-1; 15 positions match TRBD2. Sequenced material: CD4+ T cells from PBMCs cultured with HCoV-229E spike peptides, taken after COVID-19 vaccination. This sequence originates from a human donor who received a COVID-19 vaccine. CDR3: CASSSGTSGGQGEQFF. CDR3 DNA sequence: TGTGCCAGCAGCTCGGGGACTAGCGGGGGGCAGGGTGAGCAGTTCTTC.